Listed below are T cell receptor beta chains from one sample, sequenced in a study of cytomegalovirus exposure and HLA in healthy donors. The data were produced by immunoSEQ multiplex PCR, yet TCRdb's version contains in-frame clones alone and is incomplete. The sample lists over 130,000 clones, about 84% occurring once. Sequencing used PBMCs. These receptors were obtained from a woman aged 40 to 55 in good health and CMV-seropositive. Both conserved end residues are part of each CDR3. D genes are given only for firm matches. The size field is filled for only some rows; it gives once, few, many or a size class.

V	D	size	J	CDR3	DNA
TRBV12-5	.	.	TRBJ1-1	CASGFIEGTEAFF	TGTGCTAGTGGTTTTATCGAGGGTACTGAAGCTTTCTTT
TRBV9	TRBD1	.	TRBJ2-5	CASSLTGGDETQYF	TGTGCCAGCAGCCTGACAGGGGGCGATGAGACCCAGTACTTC
TRBV28	.	.	TRBJ2-5	CASASLRIQGETQYF	TGTGCCAGCGCCTCTCTGAGGATACAGGGAGAGACCCAGTACTTC
TRBV2	.	once	TRBJ2-7	CASSEQGRGSGEQYF	TGTGCCAGCAGTGAGCAGGGCAGGGGATCAGGAGAGCAGTACTTC
TRBV7-9	.	.	TRBJ2-7	CSSSLATDEQYF	TGTTCCAGCAGCTTAGCTACGGACGAGCAGTACTTC
TRBV30	.	.	TRBJ1-3	CAWEQGRTVNTIYF	TGTGCCTGGGAACAGGGCAGGACGGTAAACACCATATATTTT
TRBV28	.	.	TRBJ2-3	CASSFGGPADTQYF	TGTGCCAGCAGTTTCGGAGGACCAGCAGATACGCAGTATTTT
TRBV2	.	.	TRBJ1-2	CASSEFSYGYTF	TGTGCCAGCAGTGAGTTCAGCTATGGCTACACCTTC
TRBV5-1	TRBD2	.	TRBJ2-3	CASSSGLAGGDTQYF	TGCGCCAGCAGCTCAGGACTAGCGGGTGGAGATACGCAGTATTTT
TRBV27	TRBD1	once	TRBJ2-1	CASSTRDRLLGGQFF	TGTGCCAGCAGTACTCGGGACAGGTTGTTAGGTGGGCAGTTCTTC
TRBV11-3	TRBD2	.	TRBJ2-2	CASSSRDYNTGELFF	TGTGCCAGCAGCTCCCGGGACTACAACACCGGGGAGCTGTTTTTT
TRBV4-1	TRBD2	.	TRBJ2-6	CASSQRLAGAPGANVLTF	TGCGCCAGCAGCCAACGACTAGCGGGAGCTCCCGGGGCCAACGTCCTGACTTTC
TRBV28	TRBD1	.	TRBJ1-5	CASSPGTGGSNQPQHF	TGTGCCAGCAGCCCAGGGACAGGGGGTAGCAATCAGCCCCAGCATTTT
TRBV27	TRBD2	.	TRBJ2-1	CASSLGLAGSYNEQFF	TGTGCCAGCAGTCTGGGACTAGCGGGATCATACAATGAGCAGTTCTTC
TRBV5-4	TRBD2	.	TRBJ2-1	CASSQQPLAGVRNEQFF	TGTGCCAGCAGCCAACAACCCCTAGCGGGAGTCCGCAATGAGCAGTTCTTC
TRBV28	.	.	TRBJ1-1	CASSLLRVSEAFF	TGTGCCAGCAGTCTTCTTCGGGTCTCTGAAGCTTTCTTT
TRBV4-1	TRBD2	.	TRBJ2-5	CASSQLFSGGVETQYF	TGCGCCAGCAGCCAATTATTTTCGGGAGGGGTAGAGACCCAGTACTTC
TRBV13	TRBD2	.	TRBJ2-1	CASSQKLAGEAYNEQFF	TGTGCCAGCAGCCAAAAACTAGCGGGCGAAGCCTACAATGAGCAGTTCTTC
TRBV6-1	.	.	TRBJ1-1	CASTLTGSTEAFF	TGTGCCAGCACCTTAACAGGGAGCACTGAAGCTTTCTTT
TRBV6-5	TRBD1	.	TRBJ2-3	CATGQGTTDTQYF	TGTGCCACCGGACAGGGGACGACAGATACGCAGTATTTT
TRBV5-1	TRBD1	.	TRBJ1-1	CASSSQTGALNTEAFF	TGCGCCAGCAGCTCTCAGACAGGGGCCTTGAACACTGAAGCTTTCTTT
TRBV19	.	.	TRBJ1-5	CASANVADQPQHF	TGTGCCAGTGCCAATGTGGCGGATCAGCCCCAGCATTTT
TRBV5-1	TRBD1	few	TRBJ2-7	CASSSLGQGGREQYF	TGCGCCAGCAGCTCGCTGGGACAGGGGGGGCGGGAGCAGTACTTC
TRBV27	.	.	TRBJ2-5	CASSLAPGRGRGTQYF	TGTGCCAGCAGTTTAGCTCCGGGCCGTGGGCGGGGGACCCAGTACTTC